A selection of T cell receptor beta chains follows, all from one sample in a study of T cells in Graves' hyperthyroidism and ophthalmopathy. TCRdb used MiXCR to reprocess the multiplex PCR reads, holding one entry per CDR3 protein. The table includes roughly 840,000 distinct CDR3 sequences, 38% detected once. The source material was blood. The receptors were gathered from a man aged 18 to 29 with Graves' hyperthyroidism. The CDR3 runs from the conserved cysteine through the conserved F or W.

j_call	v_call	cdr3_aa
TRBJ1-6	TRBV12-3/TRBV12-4	CASSLSQGGSPLHF
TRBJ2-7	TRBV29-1	CSVEVQGISLYEQYF
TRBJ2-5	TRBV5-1	CASSFEGGETQYF
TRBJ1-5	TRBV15	CATSRDPPLYDRVNQPQHF
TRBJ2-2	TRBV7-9	CASSFDRLEAGELFF
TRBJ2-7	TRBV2	CASTGTGYNEQYF
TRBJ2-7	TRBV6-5	CASSYPGGEQYF
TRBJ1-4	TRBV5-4	CASSWGAGNEKLFF
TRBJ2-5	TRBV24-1	CATSDFGRGGQETQYF
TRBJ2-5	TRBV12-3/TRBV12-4	CASSLAFWGETQYF
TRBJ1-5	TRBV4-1	CASSQDTGGRPHSNQPQHF
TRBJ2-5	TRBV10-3	CASSTDRLRETQYF
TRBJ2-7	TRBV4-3	CASSQLGDYEQYF
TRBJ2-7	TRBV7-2	CASSPGTSITGEQYF
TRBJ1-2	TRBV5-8	CASSSDRGSGYTF
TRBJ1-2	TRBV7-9	CASSLAGSTLSHGYTF
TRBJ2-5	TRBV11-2	CASSTLAGGPEETQYF
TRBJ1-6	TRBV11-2	CASSLLQANNNSPLHF
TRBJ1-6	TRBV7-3	CASSLNPQGANSPLHF
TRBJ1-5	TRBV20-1	CSALTGDGAQPQHF
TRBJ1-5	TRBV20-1	CSAMTVDSNQPQHF
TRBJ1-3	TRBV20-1	CSAKIGTSGNTIYF
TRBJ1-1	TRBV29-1	CSVEGQGSPEAFF
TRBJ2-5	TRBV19	CASSNRQGNQETQYF
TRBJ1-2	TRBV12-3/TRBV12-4	CASSTSGTAGGYTF
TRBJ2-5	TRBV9	CASSPYGQEETQYF
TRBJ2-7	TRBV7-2	CASSLDIGTATYEQYF
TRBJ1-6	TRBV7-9	CASSLMAGVDSPLHF
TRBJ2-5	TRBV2	CASSGTGGPMETQYF
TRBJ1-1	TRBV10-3	CASCERGQLNTEAFF
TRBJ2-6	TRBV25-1	CASSVGVDGANVLTF
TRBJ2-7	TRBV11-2	CASSLEGVGGEQYF
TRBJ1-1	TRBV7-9	CASQSGPPEAFF
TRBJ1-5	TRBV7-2	CASSLRTGITNQPQHF
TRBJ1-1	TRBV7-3	CASSLTGQGTRAFF
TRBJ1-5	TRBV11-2	CASSLVPGRHSNQPQHF
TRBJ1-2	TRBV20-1	CSVTADSPAYGYTF
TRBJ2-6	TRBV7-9	CASSFFGGANVLTF
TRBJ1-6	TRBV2	CASKWDRNSPLHF
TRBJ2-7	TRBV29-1	CSVQEWGRTYEQYF
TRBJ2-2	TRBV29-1	CSVGQATTGELFF
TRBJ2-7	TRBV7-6	CASGQGVSYVKQYF
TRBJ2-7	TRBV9	CASSVGASGYEQYF
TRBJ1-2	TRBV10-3	CAISETGAGYTF
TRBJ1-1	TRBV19	CASSIGQGTEAFF
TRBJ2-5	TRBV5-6	CASSKGRGRQETQYF
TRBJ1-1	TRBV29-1	CSGYAQGEAFF
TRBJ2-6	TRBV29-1	CSADLGQGANVLTF
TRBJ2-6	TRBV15	CATSTLGGGHEAF
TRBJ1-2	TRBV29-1	CSVWTGEGYTF
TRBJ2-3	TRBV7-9	CASRETSTDTQYF
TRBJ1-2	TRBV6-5	CAISYRANYGYTF
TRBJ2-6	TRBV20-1	CSARLPPGQGSGANVLTF
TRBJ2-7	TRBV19	CASSLYSESSYEQYF
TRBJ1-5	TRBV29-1	CSVPGGGTENQPQHF
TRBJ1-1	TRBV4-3	CASSRDSVTEAFF
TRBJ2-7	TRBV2	CASSVDYIYEQYF
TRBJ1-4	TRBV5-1	CASSTGQAEKLFF